The next 9 T cell receptor beta chains were all read from a single sample in a study of shared clonotypes between healthy human individuals. Method: immunoSEQ multiplex PCR; TCRdb's copy keeps in-frame clones and lacks some. This sample has about 2.2 million clones, with about 94% found just once. The naive CD8 fraction comprised CD45RO-negative cells positively selected for CCR7 and excluded terminally differentiated effector memory CD45RA+ cells. Sequencing was done on a sample of naive CD8+ T cells from PBMCs. Receptors were obtained from a man younger than 35 in good health. Some clones in this sample may be carry-over from other donors' samples.

The chain links TRBV5-1 to TRBJ2-3; 9 nucleotides line up with TRBD1. CDR1 SGHRS and CDR2 YFSETQ come from the germline V gene. V lost 1 base to trimming and J lost 5 bases; unmatched junction nucleotides: 5. This CDR3 spans 15 amino acids. The CDR3 loop is CASSLWDREKDTQYF. CDR3 nucleotide sequence: TGCGCCAGCAGCTTGTGGGACAGGGAAAAAGATACGCAGTATTTT.

The chain combines TRBV4-1 with TRBJ2-7; 7 positions agree with TRBD2. Germline assignment: CDR1 MGHRA and CDR2 YSYEKL. This CDR3 contains 17 residues. The junction had 17 bases not matched to a gene; V was cut back by 0 bases and J by 9 bases. The CDR3 region has the DNA TGCGCCAGCAGCCAAGACCCTACTAGCGCCCCCGGGGTTAGGCAGTACTTC. This encodes CASSQDPTSAPGVRQYF.

This chain uses TRBV28 with TRBJ2-7; 11 bases agree with TRBD1. Germline values: CDR1 MDHEN, CDR2 SYDVKM. The CDR3 totals 14 residues. J lost 2 bases, V lost 5 bases, and 2 bases had no gene match. DNA of the CDR3: TGTGCCAGCAGTGTGGGACAGGGGGCCTACGAGCAGTACTTC. Encoded protein: CASSVGQGAYEQYF.

The chain employs TRBV19 and TRBJ2-2, with 9 bases fitting TRBD2. The CDR3 is made up of 16 amino acids. Losses at the gene ends were 2 bases for V and 3 bases for J; bases not matched to a gene: 4. The germline gives CDR1 LNHDA, CDR2 SQIVND (reference sequence). The CDR3 protein is CASSILAGLDTGELFF. In nucleotides, the CDR3 is TGTGCCAGTAGTATACTAGCGGGATTGGACACCGGGGAGCTGTTTTTT. The entire variable domain, with the rest obtained from reference TRBV19 and TRBJ2-2, is as follows: DGGITQSPKYLFRKEGQNVTLSCEQNLNHDAMYWYRQDPGQGLRLIYYSQIVNDFQKGDIAEGYSVSREKKESFPLTVTSAQKNPTAFYLCASSILAGLDTGELFFGEGSRLTVL.

The chain is built from TRBV7-3 and TRBJ2-3; D gene ambiguous. The CDR3 consists of 15 residues. Trimming left V 5 bases short and J 4 bases short, with 16 bases between. Germline CDR1 is SGHTA and CDR2 is FQGTGA. Here the CDR3 DNA reads TGTGCCAGCAGCCCCGGGCCCATATGGGCAGATACGCAGTATTTT. Translation gives CASSPGPIWADTQYF.

The chain employs TRBV5-6 and TRBJ1-1; D gene ambiguous. This CDR3 is 14 amino acids long. Per the germline V gene, CDR1 is SGHDT and CDR2 is YYEEEE. Trimming shortened V by 0 bases and J by 5 bases, and 11 bases separated the two germline ends. The CDR3 DNA is TGTGCCAGCAGCTTGGTTGGGTTTTCGACTGAAGCTTTCTTT. Its protein is CASSLVGFSTEAFF. The full variable domain, rest sourced from reference TRBV5-6 and TRBJ1-1, is DAGVTQSPTHLIKTRGQQVTLRCSPKSGHDTVSWYQQALGQGPQFIFQYYEEEERQRGNFPDRFSGHQFPNYSSELNVNALLLGDSALYLCASSLVGFSTEAFFGQGTRLTVV.

V usage is TRBV9 and J usage is TRBJ2-2; 8 nucleotides match TRBD2. CDR3 length equals 14 residues. The germline CDR1 and CDR2 sequences are SGDLS and YYNGEE. The V segment lost 5 bases and the J segment 4 bases; nucleotides outside the gene matches: 4. CDR3 sequence: CASRSGRGTGELFF. The CDR3 nucleotides read TGTGCCAGCAGGAGCGGGAGAGGCACCGGGGAGCTGTTTTTT.

The J gene is TRBJ2-5, the V gene TRBV21-1. TRBV21-1 is a listed pseudogene. This CDR3 has 17 amino acids. CDR3 nucleotides: TGTGCCAGCAGACGACCCCCTTTAAGCAAGGACCAAGAGACCCAGTACTTC. Translation: CASRRPPLSKDQETQYF.

This clone was seen only once. The CDR3 protein is CASSRLGVQHPSAGANVLTF. The CDR3 DNA sequence: TGTGCCAGCTCACGGTTGGGTGTACAGCACCCCTCCGCTGGGGCCAACGTCCTGACTTTC. The chain recombines TRBV18 with TRBJ2-6; unclear D gene. Trimming removed 4 bases from V and 2 bases from J, with 24 bases in between. CDR1 is KGHSH and CDR2 is LQKENI in the germline V gene. This CDR3 has 20 amino acids.